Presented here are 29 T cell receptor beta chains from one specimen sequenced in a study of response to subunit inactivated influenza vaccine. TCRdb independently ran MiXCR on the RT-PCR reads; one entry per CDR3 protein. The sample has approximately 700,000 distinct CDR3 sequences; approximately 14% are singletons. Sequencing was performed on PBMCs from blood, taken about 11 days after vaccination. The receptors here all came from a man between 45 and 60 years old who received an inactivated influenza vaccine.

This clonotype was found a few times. CDR3 loop: CASSLAHETQYF. The CDR3 DNA is TGTGCCAGCAGCTTAGCGCACGAGACCCAGTACTTC. The V call is TRBV7-6, the J call TRBJ2-5; D is uncertain. V was cut by 0 bases and J by 5 bases, with 4 bases left in between. The CDR3 contains 12 residues. In germline, CDR1 is SGHVS, CDR2 FNYEAQ.

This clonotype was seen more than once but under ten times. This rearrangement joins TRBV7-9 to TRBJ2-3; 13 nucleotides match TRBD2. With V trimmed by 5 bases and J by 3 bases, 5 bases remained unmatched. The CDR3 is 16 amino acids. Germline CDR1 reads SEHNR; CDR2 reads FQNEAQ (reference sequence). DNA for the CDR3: TGTGCCAGCAGCAACGGACTAGCGGGAGTTACAGATACGCAGTATTTT. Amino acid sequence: CASSNGLAGVTDTQYF.

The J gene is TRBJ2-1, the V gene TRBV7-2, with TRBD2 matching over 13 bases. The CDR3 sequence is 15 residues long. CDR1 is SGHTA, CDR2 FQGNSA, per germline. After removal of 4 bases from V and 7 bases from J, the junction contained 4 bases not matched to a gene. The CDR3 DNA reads TGTGCCAGCAGCTGGACTAGCGGGAGTGGAAATGAGCAGTTCTTC. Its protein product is CASSWTSGSGNEQFF.

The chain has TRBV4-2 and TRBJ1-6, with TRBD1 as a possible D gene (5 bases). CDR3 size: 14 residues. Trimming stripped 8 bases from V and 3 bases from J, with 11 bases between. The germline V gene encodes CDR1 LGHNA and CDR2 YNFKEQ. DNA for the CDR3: TGTGCCAGCGGAGGTCAGGGCTATAATTCACCCCTCCACTTT. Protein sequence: CASGGQGYNSPLHF.

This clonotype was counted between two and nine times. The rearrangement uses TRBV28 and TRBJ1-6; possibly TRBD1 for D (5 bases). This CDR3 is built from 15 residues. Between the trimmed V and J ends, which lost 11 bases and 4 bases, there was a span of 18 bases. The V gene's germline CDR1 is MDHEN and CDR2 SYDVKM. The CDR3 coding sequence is TGTGCCGCCAAACGGGACGGAATATATAATTCACCCCTCCACTTT. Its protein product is CAAKRDGIYNSPLHF.

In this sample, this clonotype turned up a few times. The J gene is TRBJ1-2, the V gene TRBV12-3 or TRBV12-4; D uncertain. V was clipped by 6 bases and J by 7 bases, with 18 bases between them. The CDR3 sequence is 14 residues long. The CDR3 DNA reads TGTGCCAGCAGCCGACTGACGGGGTCGGGTGGCTACACCTTC. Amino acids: CASSRLTGSGGYTF.

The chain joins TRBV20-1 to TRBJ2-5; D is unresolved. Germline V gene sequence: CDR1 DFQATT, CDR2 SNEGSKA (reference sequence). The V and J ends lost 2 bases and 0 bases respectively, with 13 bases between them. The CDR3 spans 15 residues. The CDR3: CSARSRTADQETQYF. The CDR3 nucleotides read TGCAGTGCTAGATCCAGGACGGCTGACCAAGAGACCCAGTACTTC.

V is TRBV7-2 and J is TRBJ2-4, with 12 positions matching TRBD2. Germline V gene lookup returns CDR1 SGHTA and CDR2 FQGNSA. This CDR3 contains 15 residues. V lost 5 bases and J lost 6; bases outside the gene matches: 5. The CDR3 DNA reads TGTGCCAGCAGCCTGACGACTAGCGGGGGAAACATTCAGTACTTC. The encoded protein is CASSLTTSGGNIQYF.

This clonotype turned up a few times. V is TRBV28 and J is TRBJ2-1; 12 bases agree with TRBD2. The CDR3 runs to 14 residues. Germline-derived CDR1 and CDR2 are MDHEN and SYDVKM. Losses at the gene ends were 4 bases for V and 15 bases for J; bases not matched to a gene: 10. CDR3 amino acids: CASSSLAGGARPFF. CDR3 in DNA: TGTGCCAGCAGTTCCCTAGCGGGGGGGGCAAGACCGTTCTTC.

CDR3 bases: TGCGCCAGCAGCCAAGCGGCAGAAACAGATAATTCACCCCTCCACTTT. It specifies CASSQAAETDNSPLHF. The genes are TRBV4-3 and TRBJ1-6, with D hard to call. The CDR3 sequence is 16 residues long. Between the trimmed V and J ends, which lost 1 base and 5 bases, there was a span of 12 bases. Germline V lookup: CDR1 LGHNA, CDR2 YSLEER.

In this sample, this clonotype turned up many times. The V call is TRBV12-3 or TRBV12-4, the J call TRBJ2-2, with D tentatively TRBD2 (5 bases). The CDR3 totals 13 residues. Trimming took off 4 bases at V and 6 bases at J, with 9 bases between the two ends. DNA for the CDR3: TGTGCCAGCAGTTCGGGGAGTCCCGGGGAGCTGTTTTTT. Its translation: CASSSGSPGELFF.

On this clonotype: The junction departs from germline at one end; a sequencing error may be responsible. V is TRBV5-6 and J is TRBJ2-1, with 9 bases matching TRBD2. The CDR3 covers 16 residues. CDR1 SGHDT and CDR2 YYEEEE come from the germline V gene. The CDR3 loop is CASNLAVAGGYHEQFF. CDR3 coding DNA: TGTGCCAGCAACTTGGCTGTGGCGGGAGGGTACCATGAGCAGTTCTTC.

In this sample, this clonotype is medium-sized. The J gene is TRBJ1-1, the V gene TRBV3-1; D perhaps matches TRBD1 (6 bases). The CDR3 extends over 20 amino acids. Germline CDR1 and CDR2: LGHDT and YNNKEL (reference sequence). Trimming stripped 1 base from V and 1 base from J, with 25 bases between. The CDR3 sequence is CASSQGVQGYNAAGNTEAFF. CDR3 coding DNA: TGTGCCAGCAGCCAAGGGGTCCAGGGGTATAATGCTGCGGGGAACACTGAAGCTTTCTTT.

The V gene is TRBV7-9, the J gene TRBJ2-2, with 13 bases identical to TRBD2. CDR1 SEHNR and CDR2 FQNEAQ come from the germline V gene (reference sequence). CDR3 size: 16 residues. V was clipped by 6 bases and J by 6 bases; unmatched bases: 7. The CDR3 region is CASRPGTSGVAGELFF. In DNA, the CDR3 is TGTGCCAGCAGGCCCGGGACTAGCGGGGTCGCCGGGGAGCTGTTTTTT.

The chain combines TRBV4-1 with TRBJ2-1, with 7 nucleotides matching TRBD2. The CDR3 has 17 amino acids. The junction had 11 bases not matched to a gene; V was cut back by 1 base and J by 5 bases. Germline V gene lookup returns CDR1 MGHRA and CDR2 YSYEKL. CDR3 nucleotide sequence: TGCGCCAGCAGCCAAGTCAACCTTGGGGGGGGTCACAATGAGCAGTTCTTC. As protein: CASSQVNLGGGHNEQFF.

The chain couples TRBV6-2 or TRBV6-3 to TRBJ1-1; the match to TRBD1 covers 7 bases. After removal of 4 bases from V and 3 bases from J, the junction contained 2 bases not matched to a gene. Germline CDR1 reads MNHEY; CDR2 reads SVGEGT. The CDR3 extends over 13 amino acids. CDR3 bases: TGTGCCAGCAGTTGGCAGGGGGACACTGAAGCTTTCTTT. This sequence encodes CASSWQGDTEAFF.

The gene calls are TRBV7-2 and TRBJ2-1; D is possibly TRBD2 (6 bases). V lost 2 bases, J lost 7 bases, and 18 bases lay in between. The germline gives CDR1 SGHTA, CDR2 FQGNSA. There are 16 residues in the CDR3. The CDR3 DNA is TGTGCCAGCAGCTTATCCTCGGGACTCGGGGCTAATGAGCAGTTCTTC. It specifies CASSLSSGLGANEQFF.

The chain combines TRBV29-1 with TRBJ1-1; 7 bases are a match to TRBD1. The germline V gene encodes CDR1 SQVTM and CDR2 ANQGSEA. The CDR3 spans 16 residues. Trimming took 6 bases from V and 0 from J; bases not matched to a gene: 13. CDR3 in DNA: TGCAGCGTATACAGGGGTTTAGGGGCGATGAACACTGAAGCTTTCTTT. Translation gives CSVYRGLGAMNTEAFF.

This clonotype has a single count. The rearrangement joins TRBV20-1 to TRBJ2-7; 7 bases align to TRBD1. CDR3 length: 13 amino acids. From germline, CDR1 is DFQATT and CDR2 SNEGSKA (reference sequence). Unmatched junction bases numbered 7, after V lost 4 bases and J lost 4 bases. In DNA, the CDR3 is TGCAGTGCTAACGAGGGGGCTACGTACGAGCAGTACTTC. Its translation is CSANEGATYEQYF.

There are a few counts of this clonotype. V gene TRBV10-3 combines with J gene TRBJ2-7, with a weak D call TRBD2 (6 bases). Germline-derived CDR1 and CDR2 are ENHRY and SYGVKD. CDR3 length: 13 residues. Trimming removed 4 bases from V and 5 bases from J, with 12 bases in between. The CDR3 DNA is TGTGCCATCAGTGTCGGCGGGGCCAACGAGCAGTACTTC. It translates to CAISVGGANEQYF.

CDR3 sequence (DNA): TGCAGTGCTAGAGACCGCGGACTGTCCTACGAGCAGTACTTC. Amino acid sequence: CSARDRGLSYEQYF. The V and J genes are TRBV20-1 and TRBJ2-7, with a tentative D call TRBD2 (5 bases). V dropped 0 bases and J dropped 1 base, with 10 bases sitting between them. There are 14 residues in the CDR3. Germline V gene sequence: CDR1 DFQATT, CDR2 SNEGSKA (reference sequence).

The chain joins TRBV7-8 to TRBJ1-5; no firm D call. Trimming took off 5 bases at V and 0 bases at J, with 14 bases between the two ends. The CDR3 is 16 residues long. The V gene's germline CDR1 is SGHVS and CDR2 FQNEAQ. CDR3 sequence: CASSPLSGFSNQPQHF. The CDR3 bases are TGTGCCAGCAGCCCCTTGAGTGGGTTTAGCAATCAGCCCCAGCATTTT.

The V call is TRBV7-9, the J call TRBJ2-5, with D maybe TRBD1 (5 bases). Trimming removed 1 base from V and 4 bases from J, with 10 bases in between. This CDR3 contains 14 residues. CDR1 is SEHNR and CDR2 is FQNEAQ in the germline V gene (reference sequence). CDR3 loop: CASSLVQGRETQYF. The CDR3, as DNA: TGTGCCAGCAGCTTAGTCCAGGGTAGAGAGACCCAGTACTTC.

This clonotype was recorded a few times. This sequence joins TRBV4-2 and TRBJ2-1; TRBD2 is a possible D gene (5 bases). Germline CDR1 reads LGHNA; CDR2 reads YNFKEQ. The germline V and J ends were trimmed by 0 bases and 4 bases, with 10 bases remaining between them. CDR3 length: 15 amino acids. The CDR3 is CASSQDRRGYNEQFF. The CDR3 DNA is TGTGCCAGCAGCCAAGATCGCCGGGGATACAATGAGCAGTTCTTC.

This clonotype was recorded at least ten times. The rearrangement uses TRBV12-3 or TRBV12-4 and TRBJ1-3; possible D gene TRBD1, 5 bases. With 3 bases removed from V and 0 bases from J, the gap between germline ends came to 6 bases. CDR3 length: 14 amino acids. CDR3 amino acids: CASSFGGSGNTIYF. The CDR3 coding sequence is TGTGCCAGCAGTTTTGGGGGCTCTGGAAACACCATATATTTT.

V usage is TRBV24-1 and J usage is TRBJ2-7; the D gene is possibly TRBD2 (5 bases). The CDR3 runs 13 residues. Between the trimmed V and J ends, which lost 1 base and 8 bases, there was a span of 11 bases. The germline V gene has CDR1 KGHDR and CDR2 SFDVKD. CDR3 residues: CATSDLLSGKQYF. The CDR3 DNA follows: TGTGCCACCAGTGATTTACTATCGGGAAAGCAGTACTTC.

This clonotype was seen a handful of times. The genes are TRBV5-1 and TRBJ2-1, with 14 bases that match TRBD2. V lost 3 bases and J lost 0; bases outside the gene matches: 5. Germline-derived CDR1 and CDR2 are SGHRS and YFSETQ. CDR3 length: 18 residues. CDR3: CASSSGTSGGRSYNEQFF. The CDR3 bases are TGCGCCAGCAGCTCCGGGACTAGCGGGGGCCGCTCCTACAATGAGCAGTTCTTC.

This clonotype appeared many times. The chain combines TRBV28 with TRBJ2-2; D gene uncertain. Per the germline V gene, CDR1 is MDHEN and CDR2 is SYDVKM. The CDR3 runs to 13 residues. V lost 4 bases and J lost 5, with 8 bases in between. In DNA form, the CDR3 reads TGTGCCAGCAGTTCGTTGGTAACCGGGGAGCTGTTTTTT. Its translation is CASSSLVTGELFF.

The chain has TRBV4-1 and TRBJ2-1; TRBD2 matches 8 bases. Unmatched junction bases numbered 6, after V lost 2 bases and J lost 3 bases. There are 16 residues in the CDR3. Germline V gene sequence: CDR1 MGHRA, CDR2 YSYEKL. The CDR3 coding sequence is TGCGCCAGCAGCCAACCCCTAGCGGGTGTCTACAATGAGCAGTTCTTC. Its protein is CASSQPLAGVYNEQFF.